The 2 T cell receptor beta chains presented below share a single source sample, sequenced in a study of blood T cell repertoires in COVID-19. The assay was immunoSEQ multiplex PCR, and TCRdb's table has in-frame clones only and misses some. The top ten clones hold 7% to 8.5% of a sample with some 100,000 clones, around nine tenths of them seen once. The source material was peripheral blood. The receptors here all came from a woman in her 70s with acute or convalescent COVID-19.

The V and J genes are TRBV9 and TRBJ1-1, with D hard to call. Deletions cut 2 bases from V and 0 bases from J, with 11 bases between. The CDR3 runs 15 residues. Germline V gene sequence: CDR1 SGDLS, CDR2 YYNGEE. The CDR3 DNA sequence: TGTGCCAGCAGCGTTCGGGGTTCGGTGAACACTGAAGCTTTCTTT. Its protein is CASSVRGSVNTEAFF.

The gene calls are TRBV14 and TRBJ2-1; D call uncertain. V dropped 6 bases and J dropped 8 bases, with 8 bases sitting between them. The CDR3 is made up of 11 amino acids. CDR1 and CDR2 (germline): SGHDN, FVKESK. Written as DNA, the CDR3 is TGTGCCAGCAGTCGACTCTATGAGCAGTTCTTC. Its protein product is CASSRLYEQFF.